Listed below are T cell receptor beta chains from one sample, sequenced in a study of tumor-infiltrating lymphocytes in oesophageal squamous cell carcinoma. TCRdb re-called the PCR reads with MiXCR, one entry per CDR3 protein. Seen here are 8,500 to 11,000 distinct CDR3 sequences, roughly 64% observed once, and the top ten hold less than 30%. The sequenced sample consisted of esophageal tumor tissue. The receptors come from a female donor with esophageal squamous cell carcinoma. Each CDR3 is given with its conserved first and last residue. D genes are given only for firm matches. The size field is filled for only some rows; it gives once, few, many or a size class.

d_gene	j_gene	v_gene	abundance	CDR3aa	CDR3nt
TRBD2	TRBJ2-7	TRBV7-2	.	CASSSGLAGGAEYF	TGTGCCAGCAGCTCGGGACTAGCGGGAGGGGCCGAGTACTTC
.	TRBJ2-6	TRBV24-1	.	CATSDTTRSGANVLTF	TGTGCCACCAGTGATACAACAAGGTCTGGGGCCAACGTCCTGACTTTC
TRBD1	TRBJ2-4	TRBV7-6	.	CASRSGQGVNSPLHF	TGTGCCAGCAGATCCGGACAGGGGGTTAATTCACCCCTCCACTTC
.	TRBJ2-3	TRBV7-8	many	CASSRTVLSTDTQYF	TGTGCCAGCAGCCGGACAGTCTTGAGCACAGATACGCAGTATTTT
.	TRBJ2-3	TRBV7-7	few	CASSASGTDTQYF	TGTGCTAGCAGCGCCTCAGGGACAGATACGCAGTATTTT
TRBD1	TRBJ2-7	TRBV28	.	CASGNRGGEQYF	TGTGCCAGCGGAAACAGGGGTGGCGAGCAGTACTTC
TRBD2	TRBJ2-1	TRBV6-6	.	CASSYPGGPQETQFF	TGTGCCAGCAGTTACCCGGGAGGCCCCCAAGAGACCCAGTTCTTC
TRBD2	TRBJ2-3	TRBV7-2	.	CASSLGREGLNTQYF	TGTGCCAGCAGCTTAGGACGGGAGGGCCTAAATACGCAGTATTTT
TRBD2	TRBJ2-7	TRBV20-1	many	CSARVGGGGYEQYF	TGCAGTGCTAGAGTTGGTGGGGGGGGCTACGAGCAGTACTTC
TRBD2	TRBJ2-3	TRBV7-3	.	CASSKAGGEIDTQYF	TGTGCCAGCAGCAAAGCGGGAGGGGAAATAGATACGCAGTATTTT
TRBD2	TRBJ2-1	TRBV24-1	few	CATSDPQGLERNEQFF	TGTGCCACCAGTGATCCGCAGGGACTAGAACGGAATGAGCAGTTCTTC
TRBD1	TRBJ1-4	TRBV7-8	.	CASSLDTGQGEKLFF	TGTGCCAGCAGCTTAGACACGGGACAGGGAGAAAAACTGTTTTTT
.	TRBJ2-1	TRBV7-3	.	CASSLRARQNPNRMNDNEQFF	TGTGCCAGCAGCTTAAGAGCTAGACAGAACCCTAACCGAATGAATGACAATGAGCAGTTCTTC
.	TRBJ2-3	TRBV7-8	.	CASSPTIGELYF	TGTGCCAGCAGCCCTACGATCGGGGAGCTGTATTTT
.	TRBJ1-2	TRBV11-2	.	CASNQIPYGYTF	TGTGCCAGCAATCAGATACCCTATGGCTACACCTTC
.	TRBJ2-1	TRBV13	.	CASSPAGKSYNEQFF	TGTGCCAGCAGCCCCGCGGGGAAGTCCTACAATGAGCAGTTCTTC
.	TRBJ2-4	TRBV7-2	.	CASSSLDVSWHIQYF	TGTGCCAGCAGCTCACTGGACGTAAGTTGGCACATTCAGTACTTC
TRBD2	TRBJ2-3	TRBV7-2	.	CASSRGGSTDTQYF	TGTGCCAGCAGCCGGGGGGGCAGCACAGATACGCAGTATTTT
TRBD1	TRBJ2-6	TRBV27	.	CASRSTGGNSGANVLTF	TGTGCCAGCAGATCGACAGGGGGCAACTCTGGGGCCAACGTCCTGACTTTC
.	TRBJ2-6	TRBV5-1	.	CASSLPLVSGANVLTF	TGCGCCAGCAGCCTCCCTCTAGTCTCTGGGGCCAACGTCCTGACTTTC
.	TRBJ2-5	TRBV5-4	.	CASSAMETQYF	TGTGCCAGCAGTGCTATGGAGACCCAGTACTTC
TRBD2	TRBJ2-5	TRBV7-3	.	CASSLRTSGRAGTETQYF	TGTGCCAGCAGCTTGAGGACTAGCGGGAGGGCCGGTACGGAGACCCAGTACTTC
TRBD1	TRBJ1-3	TRBV7-3	.	CASSSILDRASGNTIYF	TGTGCCAGCAGCTCGATCCTCGACAGGGCCTCTGGAAACACCATATATTTT
TRBD2	TRBJ2-1	TRBV11-2	few	CASSRRGSGGYNEQFF	TGTGCCAGCAGCCGGCGGGGGAGCGGGGGCTACAATGAGCAGTTCTTC
.	TRBJ1-2	TRBV7-3	.	CASSSRDDYGYTF	TGTGCCAGCAGCTCCAGGGACGACTATGGCTACACCTTC
TRBD1	TRBJ2-1	TRBV7-3	.	CASSLPGTDQFF	TGTGCCAGCAGCTTACCTGGGACAGATCAGTTCTTC
TRBD1	TRBJ2-5	TRBV7-9	medium-sized	CATRDSLQETQYF	TGTGCCACACGGGACAGTCTACAAGAGACCCAGTACTTC
TRBD1	TRBJ1-2	TRBV28	.	CASSRGGQGAFGYTF	TGTGCCAGCAGTCGAGGGGGACAGGGGGCGTTTGGCTACACCTTC
.	TRBJ2-5	TRBV25-1	.	CASSEGETQYF	TGTGCCAGCTCCGAGGGAGAGACCCAGTACTTC
.	TRBJ2-7	TRBV7-1	.	CASSRSSYEQYF	TGTGCCAGCAGTCGGAGTTCCTACGAGCAGTACTTC
.	TRBJ2-5	TRBV7-6	.	CASSLLAWETQYF	TGTGCTAGCAGCTTATTAGCCTGGGAGACCCAGTACTTC
.	TRBJ2-7	TRBV6-1	few	CASRGREQYF	TGTGCCAGCAGGGGGCGCGAGCAGTACTTC
TRBD1	TRBJ1-4	TRBV7-6	.	CASSSGTATNEKLFF	TGTGCCAGCAGCTCCGGGACAGCAACTAATGAAAAACTGTTTTTT
TRBD1	TRBJ2-1	TRBV7-2	few	CASSQAGQGLGEQFF	TGTGCCAGCAGCCAGGCGGGACAGGGGCTAGGTGAGCAGTTCTTC
TRBD1	TRBJ2-2	TRBV7-2	.	CASSLGGQGSGGELFF	TGTGCCAGCAGCTTAGGAGGACAGGGTTCGGGCGGGGAGCTGTTTTTT
.	TRBJ1-5	TRBV7-8	.	CASSPKKGGQPQHF	TGTGCCAGCAGCCCAAAGAAAGGGGGTCAGCCCCAGCATTTT
.	TRBJ2-1	TRBV11-2	few	CASRQGSSYNEQFF	TGTGCCAGCCGGCAGGGGTCCTCCTACAATGAGCAGTTCTTC